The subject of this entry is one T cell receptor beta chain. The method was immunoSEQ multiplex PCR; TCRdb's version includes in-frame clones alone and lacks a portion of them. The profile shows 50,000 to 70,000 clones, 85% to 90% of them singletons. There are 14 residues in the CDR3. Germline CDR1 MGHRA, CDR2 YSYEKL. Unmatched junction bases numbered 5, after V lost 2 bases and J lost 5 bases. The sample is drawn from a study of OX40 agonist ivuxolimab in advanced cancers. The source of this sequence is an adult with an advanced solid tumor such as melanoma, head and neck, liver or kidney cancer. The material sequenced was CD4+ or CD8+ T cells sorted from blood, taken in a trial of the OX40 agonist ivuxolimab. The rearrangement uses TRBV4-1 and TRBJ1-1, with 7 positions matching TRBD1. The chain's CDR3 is CASSQTQGGTEAFF. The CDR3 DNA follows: TGCGCCAGCAGCCAAACCCAGGGGGGGACTGAAGCTTTCTTT.